This is a list of T cell receptor beta chains from one sample in a study of T cell responses to AZD1222 COVID-19 vaccine. TCRdb's table, derived via immunoSEQ multiplex PCR, lists solely in-frame clones and lacks some. The data contain some 69,000 clones, under 90% of them singletons. The sample in question was peripheral blood, obtained 28 days after the second AZD1222 dose. These receptors all stem from an adult who received the AZD1222 COVID-19 vaccine. CDR3s include the opening cysteine and the closing phenylalanine or tryptophan. Each record gives: clone size, J gene, D gene, V gene, CDR3 DNA, CDR3 protein. The D gene is left open where the match is weak. Clone size is given for some rows only: seen once, a few or many times, or a class if the clone is expanded.

size: NA; J: TRBJ1-5; D: NA; V: TRBV19; DNA: TGTGCCAGTAGTATAAATGAGGGGAGCAATCAGCCCCAGCATTTT; CDR3: CASSINEGSNQPQHF
size: NA; J: TRBJ1-5; D: NA; V: TRBV12-3/TRBV12-4; DNA: TGTGCCAGCCGGGACCGCAATCAGCCCCAGCATTTT; CDR3: CASRDRNQPQHF
size: NA; J: TRBJ1-5; D: NA; V: TRBV6-2/TRBV6-3; DNA: TGTGCCAGCAGTTACTCGGGGGGAGGGCAGCCCCAGCATTTT; CDR3: CASSYSGGGQPQHF
size: few; J: TRBJ1-1; D: TRBD1; V: TRBV11-3; DNA: TGTGCCAGCAGCCCGAGCCAGGGGGGCACTGAAGCTTTCTTT; CDR3: CASSPSQGGTEAFF
size: NA; J: TRBJ2-1; D: TRBD2; V: TRBV13; DNA: TGTGCCAGCAGCTTAGGACTAGCGGGGGTACTTGAGGAGCAGTTCTTC; CDR3: CASSLGLAGVLEEQFF
size: NA; J: TRBJ1-6; D: TRBD1; V: TRBV5-4; DNA: TGTGCCAGCAGCGACCTTGGGACAGGGAATTCACCCCTCCACTTT; CDR3: CASSDLGTGNSPLHF
size: NA; J: TRBJ2-5; D: NA; V: TRBV2; DNA: TGTGCCAGCAGTGTAGAGACCCAGTACTTC; CDR3: CASSVETQYF
size: NA; J: TRBJ1-1; D: NA; V: TRBV18; DNA: TGTGCCAGCTCCCCTACGATGGGGGAAACTGAAGCTTTCTTT; CDR3: CASSPTMGETEAFF
size: NA; J: TRBJ2-2; D: NA; V: TRBV11-2; DNA: TGTGCCAGCAGCTTAGATTTTCTCGCGAACACCGGGGAGCTGTTTTTT; CDR3: CASSLDFLANTGELFF
size: NA; J: TRBJ1-5; D: TRBD1; V: TRBV5-1; DNA: TGCGCCAGCAGCTCGGGAACAGGGGAGGGTCAGCCCCAGCATTTT; CDR3: CASSSGTGEGQPQHF
size: NA; J: TRBJ2-7; D: NA; V: TRBV12-3/TRBV12-4; DNA: TGTGCCAGCAGACGAACAGGGATCGAGCAGTACTTC; CDR3: CASRRTGIEQYF
size: few; J: TRBJ1-4; D: NA; V: TRBV14; DNA: TGTGCCAGCAGCCAAGTCCAGGCAGGAGCCGAAAAACTGTTTTTT; CDR3: CASSQVQAGAEKLFF
size: NA; J: TRBJ1-1; D: NA; V: TRBV6-1; DNA: TGTGCCAGCAGTGACAACATGAACACTGAAGCTTTCTTT; CDR3: CASSDNMNTEAFF
size: NA; J: TRBJ1-2; D: NA; V: TRBV5-1; DNA: TGCGCCAGCAGCTTGGACGAGTATGGCTACACCTTC; CDR3: CASSLDEYGYTF
size: NA; J: TRBJ1-6; D: TRBD1; V: TRBV6-5; DNA: TGTGCCAGCACCACGGACAGGGTGGGTAATTCACCCCTCCACTTT; CDR3: CASTTDRVGNSPLHF
size: NA; J: TRBJ1-4; D: TRBD1; V: TRBV2; DNA: TGTGCCAGCAGGGCCGGGACAGGGAATGAAAAACTGTTTTTT; CDR3: CASRAGTGNEKLFF
size: NA; J: TRBJ2-3; D: NA; V: TRBV5-1; DNA: TGCGCCAGCAGCCCCTACGGTACAGATACGCAGTATTTT; CDR3: CASSPYGTDTQYF
size: NA; J: TRBJ1-6; D: NA; V: TRBV6-5; DNA: TGTGCCAGCAGTTACTCCGGGGGCACTTCACCCCTCCACTTT; CDR3: CASSYSGGTSPLHF
size: NA; J: TRBJ1-1; D: NA; V: TRBV9; DNA: TGTGCCAGCAGCGAGGGGACAACTGACAAAGCTTTCTTT; CDR3: CASSEGTTDKAFF
size: NA; J: TRBJ2-2; D: NA; V: TRBV3-1/TRBV3-2; DNA: TGTGCCAGCAGCCGCTTCTCGAACACCGGGGAGCTGTTTTTT; CDR3: CASSRFSNTGELFF
size: NA; J: TRBJ1-2; D: NA; V: TRBV5-8; DNA: TGTGCCAGCAGGAATCCCCCCGGAAATGGCTACACCTTC; CDR3: CASRNPPGNGYTF
size: NA; J: TRBJ1-1; D: NA; V: TRBV20-1; DNA: TGCAGTGCTAGTACAGGCTTGAACACTGAAGCTTTCTTT; CDR3: CSASTGLNTEAFF
size: NA; J: TRBJ2-7; D: NA; V: TRBV11-2; DNA: TGTGCCAGCAGCTTTACCGGGACTCCGGGGGAGCAGTACTTC; CDR3: CASSFTGTPGEQYF
size: few; J: TRBJ1-4; D: TRBD1; V: TRBV5-1; DNA: TGCGCCAGCAGAACCGGGACAGGGGCCTATGAAAAACTGTTTTTT; CDR3: CASRTGTGAYEKLFF
size: NA; J: TRBJ1-1; D: NA; V: TRBV19; DNA: TGTGCCAGTAGTCCTAGGGGGAAGATGAACACTGAAGCTTTCTTT; CDR3: CASSPRGKMNTEAFF
size: NA; J: TRBJ1-2; D: NA; V: TRBV24-1; DNA: TGTGCCACCAGTGATGTCAATGCGGACACCTACTATGGCTACACCTTC; CDR3: CATSDVNADTYYGYTF
size: NA; J: TRBJ1-1; D: NA; V: TRBV7-2; DNA: TGTGCCAGCAGCTTGAGGCAGGCAGCTACTGAAGCTTTCTTT; CDR3: CASSLRQAATEAFF
size: once; J: TRBJ1-1; D: NA; V: TRBV27; DNA: TGTGCCAGCAGTTTAACGGCCCTAACTGAAGCTTTCTTT; CDR3: CASSLTALTEAFF
size: NA; J: TRBJ2-3; D: NA; V: TRBV19; DNA: TGTGCCAGCCGAACGATTTCGGTCCCTGGGGATACGCAGTATTTT; CDR3: CASRTISVPGDTQYF
size: NA; J: TRBJ1-2; D: TRBD1; V: TRBV5-4; DNA: TGTGCCAGCAGCACTATACCGGGACAGGGGGCGGGTGGCTACACCTTC; CDR3: CASSTIPGQGAGGYTF
size: NA; J: TRBJ2-5; D: NA; V: TRBV6-5; DNA: TGTGCCAGCACCGAACAGGGTTGGAGAGAGACCCAGTACTTC; CDR3: CASTEQGWRETQYF
size: NA; J: TRBJ1-5; D: TRBD1; V: TRBV5-6; DNA: TGTGCCAGCAGGCGTACCGGGACAGGGGGTTCCAATCAGCCCCAGCATTTT; CDR3: CASRRTGTGGSNQPQHF
size: NA; J: TRBJ2-5; D: NA; V: TRBV5-6; DNA: TGTGCCAGCAGCTCGCCAATGGGGGCACAAGAGACCCAGTACTTC; CDR3: CASSSPMGAQETQYF
size: NA; J: TRBJ2-1; D: TRBD1; V: TRBV5-8; DNA: TGTGCCAGCAGCCCATTTCATACAGGGGGCGGGGAGCAGTTCTTC; CDR3: CASSPFHTGGGEQFF
size: NA; J: TRBJ2-6; D: NA; V: TRBV4-3; DNA: TGCGCCAGCAGCCCAAAAACAGGGTCCGGGGCCAACGTCCTGACTTTC; CDR3: CASSPKTGSGANVLTF
size: NA; J: TRBJ2-7; D: NA; V: TRBV18; DNA: TGTGCCAGCTCACCAACTGCCTACGAGCAGTACTTC; CDR3: CASSPTAYEQYF